This T cell receptor beta chain was sequenced during a study of blood T cell repertoires in COVID-19. Study background: Sites across the United States, Italy and Spain contributed samples from acute and convalescent COVID-19. Sample material is recorded as cDNA or gDNA derived from T cells, B-cell-depleted T cells, or PBMCs.

As originally analysed: Cell counts per sample came from amplifying reference gene primers. Measured with immunoSEQ multiplex PCR; TCRdb has only the in-frame clones, and not every one. Clone size and V and J calls were adopted from that table, with D and trimming inferred from the DNA. The sample lists 130,000 or so clones, more than 60% occurring once. The CDR3 extends over 14 amino acids. J lost 5 bases, V lost 4 bases, and 4 bases had no gene match. Germline V gene lookup returns CDR1 MGHRA and CDR2 YSYEKL. The sequenced material came from peripheral blood. J is TRBJ1-1 and V is TRBV4-1; the match to TRBD1 covers 10 bases. The clonotype was recovered from a man aged 50 to 60 with acute or convalescent COVID-19. CDR3 nucleotide sequence: TGCGCCAGCAGCCCGGGACAGGGGAAGACTGAAGCTTTCTTT. Translation: CASSPGQGKTEAFF.